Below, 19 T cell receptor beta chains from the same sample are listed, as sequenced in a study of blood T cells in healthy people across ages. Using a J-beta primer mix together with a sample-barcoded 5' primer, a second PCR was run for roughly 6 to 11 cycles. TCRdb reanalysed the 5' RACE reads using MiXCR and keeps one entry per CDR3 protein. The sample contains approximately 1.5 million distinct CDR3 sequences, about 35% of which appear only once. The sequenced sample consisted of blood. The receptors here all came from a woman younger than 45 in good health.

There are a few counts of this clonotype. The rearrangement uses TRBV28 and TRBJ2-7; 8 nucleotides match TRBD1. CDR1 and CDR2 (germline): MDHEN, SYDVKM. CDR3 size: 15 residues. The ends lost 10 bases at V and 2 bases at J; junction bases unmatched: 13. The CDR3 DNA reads TGTGCCACCCTCGGACAGGGAGAGAGGGCCTACGAGCAGTACTTC. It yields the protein CATLGQGERAYEQYF.

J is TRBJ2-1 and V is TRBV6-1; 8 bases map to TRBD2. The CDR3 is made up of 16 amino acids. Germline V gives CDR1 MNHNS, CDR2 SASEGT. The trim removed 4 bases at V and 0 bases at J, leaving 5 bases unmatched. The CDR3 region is CASSGQTSVSYNEQFF. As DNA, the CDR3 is TGTGCCAGCAGTGGACAGACTAGCGTCTCCTACAATGAGCAGTTCTTC.

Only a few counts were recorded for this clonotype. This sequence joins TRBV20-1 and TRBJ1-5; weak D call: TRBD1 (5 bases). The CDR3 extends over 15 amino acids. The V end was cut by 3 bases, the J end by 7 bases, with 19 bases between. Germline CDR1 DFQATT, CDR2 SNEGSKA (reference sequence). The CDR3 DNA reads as TGCAGTGCTAGTCCCACCCCGCAGGGTGAACAGCCCCAGCATTTT. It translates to CSASPTPQGEQPQHF.

Here the CDR3 reads CSAAHRDYNTDTQYF. CDR3 in DNA: TGCAGTGCCGCGCACCGGGACTACAACACAGATACGCAGTATTTT. The rearrangement uses TRBV20-1 and TRBJ2-3, with 7 positions matching TRBD2. The germline gives CDR1 DFQATT, CDR2 SNEGSKA (reference sequence). After removal of 6 bases from V and 2 bases from J, the junction contained 11 bases not matched to a gene. This CDR3 is 15 amino acids long.

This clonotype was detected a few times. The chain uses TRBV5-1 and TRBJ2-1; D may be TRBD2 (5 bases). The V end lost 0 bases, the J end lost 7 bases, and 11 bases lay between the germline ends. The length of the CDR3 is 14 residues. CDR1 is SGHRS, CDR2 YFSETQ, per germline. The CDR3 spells CASSLEGTRNEQFF. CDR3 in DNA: TGCGCCAGCAGCTTGGAGGGCACTAGGAATGAGCAGTTCTTC.

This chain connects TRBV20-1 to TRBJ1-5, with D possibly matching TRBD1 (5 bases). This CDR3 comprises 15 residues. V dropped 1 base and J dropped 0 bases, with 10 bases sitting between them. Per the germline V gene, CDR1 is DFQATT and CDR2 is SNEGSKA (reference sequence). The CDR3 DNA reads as TGCAGTGCTAGAGTAGGCAGGGCTAGCAATCAGCCCCAGCATTTT. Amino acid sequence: CSARVGRASNQPQHF.

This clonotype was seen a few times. The CDR3 sequence: CASSRGTANAQETQYF. CDR3 in DNA: TGCGCCAGCAGCCGCGGGACAGCGAACGCCCAAGAGACCCAGTACTTC. The chain links TRBV5-1 to TRBJ2-5; D is perhaps TRBD1 (7 bases). CDR3 length: 16 amino acids. The ends were cut back, 4 bases at V and 1 base at J, with 17 bases in the middle. CDR1 is SGHRS and CDR2 is YFSETQ in the germline V gene.

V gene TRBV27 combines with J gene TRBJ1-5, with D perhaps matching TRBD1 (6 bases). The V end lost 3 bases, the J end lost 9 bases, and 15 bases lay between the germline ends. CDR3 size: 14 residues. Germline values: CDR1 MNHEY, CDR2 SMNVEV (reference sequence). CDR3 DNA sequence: TGTGCCAGCAGTTTGATGACATCAGGGGTGCCCCAGCATTTT. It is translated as CASSLMTSGVPQHF.

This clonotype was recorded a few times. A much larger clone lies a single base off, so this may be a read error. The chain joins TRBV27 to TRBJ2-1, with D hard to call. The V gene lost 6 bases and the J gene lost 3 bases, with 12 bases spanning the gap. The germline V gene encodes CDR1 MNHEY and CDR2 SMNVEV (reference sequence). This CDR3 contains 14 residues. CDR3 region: CASRSLMGYNEQFF. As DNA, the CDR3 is TGTGCCAGCAGGTCCCTCATGGGCTACAATGAGCAGTTCTTC.

CDR3 region: CASKGTGNLSGDFRKQYF. The CDR3 region has the DNA TGTGCCAGCAAAGGGACAGGGAACCTCTCGGGCGATTTCCGCAAGCAGTACTTC. The chain carries TRBV2 and TRBJ2-5; 9 bases map to TRBD1. J lost 11 bases, V lost 7 bases, and 26 bases had no gene match. The V gene's germline CDR1 is SNHLY and CDR2 FYNNEI. The CDR3 extends over 18 amino acids.

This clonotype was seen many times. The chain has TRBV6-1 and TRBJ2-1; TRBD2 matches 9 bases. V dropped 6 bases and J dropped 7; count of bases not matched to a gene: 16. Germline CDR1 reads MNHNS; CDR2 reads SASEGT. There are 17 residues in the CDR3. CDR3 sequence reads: CASSDRGSGSGRNEQFF. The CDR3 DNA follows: TGTGCCAGCAGCGACCGAGGTAGCGGGAGCGGTCGGAATGAGCAGTTCTTC.

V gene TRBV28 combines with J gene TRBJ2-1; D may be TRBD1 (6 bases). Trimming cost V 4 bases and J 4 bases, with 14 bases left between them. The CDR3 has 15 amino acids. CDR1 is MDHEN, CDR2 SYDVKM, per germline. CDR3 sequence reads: CASSSAGESYNEQFF. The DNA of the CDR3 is TGTGCCAGCAGTTCAGCAGGGGAATCATACAATGAGCAGTTCTTC.

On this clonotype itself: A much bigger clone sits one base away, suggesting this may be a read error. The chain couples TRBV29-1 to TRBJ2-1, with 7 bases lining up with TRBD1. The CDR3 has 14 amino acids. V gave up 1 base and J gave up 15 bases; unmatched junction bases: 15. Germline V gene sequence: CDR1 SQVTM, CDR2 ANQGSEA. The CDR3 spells CSVEGGQGVHGLFF. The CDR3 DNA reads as TGCAGCGTTGAAGGAGGGCAGGGGGTCCATGGTTTGTTCTTC.

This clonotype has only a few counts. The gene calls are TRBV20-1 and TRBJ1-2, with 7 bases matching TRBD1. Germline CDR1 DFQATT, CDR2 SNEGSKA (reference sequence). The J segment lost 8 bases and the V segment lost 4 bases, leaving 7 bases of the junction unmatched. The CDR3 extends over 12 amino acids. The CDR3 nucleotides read TGCAGTGCTATTGGGACAGATAGAGGCTACACCTTC. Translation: CSAIGTDRGYTF.

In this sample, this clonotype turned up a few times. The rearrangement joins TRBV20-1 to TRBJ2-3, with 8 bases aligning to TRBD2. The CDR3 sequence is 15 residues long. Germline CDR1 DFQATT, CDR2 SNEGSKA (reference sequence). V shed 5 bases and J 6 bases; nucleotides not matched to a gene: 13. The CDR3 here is CSADLTSALADTQYF. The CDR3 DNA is TGCAGTGCTGACTTGACTAGCGCCCTTGCGGATACGCAGTATTTT.

The CDR3 DNA follows: TGTGCCACCAGTGATCTGACAGGGGCCTATGGCTACACCTTC. Amino acids: CATSDLTGAYGYTF. This chain connects TRBV24-1 to TRBJ1-2; 8 positions agree with TRBD1. There are 14 residues in the CDR3. Germline V gives CDR1 KGHDR, CDR2 SFDVKD. Losses at the gene ends were 3 bases for V and 4 bases for J; bases not matched to a gene: 3.

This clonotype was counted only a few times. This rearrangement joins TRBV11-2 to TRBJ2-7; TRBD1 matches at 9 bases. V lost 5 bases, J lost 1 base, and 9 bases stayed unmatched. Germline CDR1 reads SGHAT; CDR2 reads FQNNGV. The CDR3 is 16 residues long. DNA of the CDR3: TGTGCCAGCAGCGGACAGGGACAGGGAGGGTCCTACGAGCAGTACTTC. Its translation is CASSGQGQGGSYEQYF.

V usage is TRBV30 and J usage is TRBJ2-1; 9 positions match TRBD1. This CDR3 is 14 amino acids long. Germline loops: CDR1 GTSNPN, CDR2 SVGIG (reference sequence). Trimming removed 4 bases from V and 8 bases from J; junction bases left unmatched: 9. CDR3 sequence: CAWNRDRVKDEQFF. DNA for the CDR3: TGTGCCTGGAACCGGGACAGGGTAAAGGATGAGCAGTTCTTC.

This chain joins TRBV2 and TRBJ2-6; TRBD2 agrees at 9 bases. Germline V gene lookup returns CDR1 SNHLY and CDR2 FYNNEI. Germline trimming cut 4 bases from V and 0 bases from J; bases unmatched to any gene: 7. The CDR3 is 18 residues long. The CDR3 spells CASSGPSGKYSGANVLTF. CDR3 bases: TGTGCCAGCAGTGGTCCTAGCGGGAAGTACTCTGGGGCCAACGTCCTGACTTTC.